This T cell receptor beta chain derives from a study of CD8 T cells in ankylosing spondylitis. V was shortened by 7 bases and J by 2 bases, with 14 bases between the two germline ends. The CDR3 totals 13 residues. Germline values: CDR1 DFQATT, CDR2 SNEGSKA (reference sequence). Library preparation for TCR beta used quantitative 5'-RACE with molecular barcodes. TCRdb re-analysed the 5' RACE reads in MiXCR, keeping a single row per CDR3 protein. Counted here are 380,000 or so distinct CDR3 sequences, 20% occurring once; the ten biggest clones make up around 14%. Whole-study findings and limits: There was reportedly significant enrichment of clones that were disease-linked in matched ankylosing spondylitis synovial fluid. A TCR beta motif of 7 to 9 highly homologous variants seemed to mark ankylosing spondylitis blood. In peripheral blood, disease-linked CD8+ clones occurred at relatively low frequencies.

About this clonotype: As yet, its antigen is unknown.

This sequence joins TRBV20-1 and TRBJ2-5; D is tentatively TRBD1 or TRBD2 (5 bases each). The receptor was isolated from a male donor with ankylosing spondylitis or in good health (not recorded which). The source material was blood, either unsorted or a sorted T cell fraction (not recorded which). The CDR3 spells CSGNEGLQETQYF. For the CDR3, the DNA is TGCAGTGGGAACGAGGGGCTACAAGAGACCCAGTACTTC.